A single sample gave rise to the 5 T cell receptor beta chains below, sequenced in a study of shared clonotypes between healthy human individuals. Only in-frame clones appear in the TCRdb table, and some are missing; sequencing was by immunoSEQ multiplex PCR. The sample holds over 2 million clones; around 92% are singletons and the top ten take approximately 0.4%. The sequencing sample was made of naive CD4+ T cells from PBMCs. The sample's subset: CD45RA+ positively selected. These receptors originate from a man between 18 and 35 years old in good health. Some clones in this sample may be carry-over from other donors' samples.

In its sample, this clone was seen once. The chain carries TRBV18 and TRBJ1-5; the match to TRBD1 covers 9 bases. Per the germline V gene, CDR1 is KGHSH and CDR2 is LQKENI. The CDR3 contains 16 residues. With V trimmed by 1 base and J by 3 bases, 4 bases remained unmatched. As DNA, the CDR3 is TGTGCCAGCTCACCACAAATACAGGGGGCCAATCAGCCCCAGCATTTT. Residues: CASSPQIQGANQPQHF.

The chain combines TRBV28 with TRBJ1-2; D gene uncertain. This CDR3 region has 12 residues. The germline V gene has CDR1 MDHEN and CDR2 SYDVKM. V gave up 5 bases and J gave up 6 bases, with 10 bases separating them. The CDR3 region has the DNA TGTGCCAGCAGTCCCCTCCGGAATGGCTACACCTTC. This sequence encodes CASSPLRNGYTF.

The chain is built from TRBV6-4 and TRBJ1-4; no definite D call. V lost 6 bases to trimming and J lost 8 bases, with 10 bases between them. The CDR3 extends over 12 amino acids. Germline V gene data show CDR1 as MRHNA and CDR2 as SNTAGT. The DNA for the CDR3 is TGTGCCAGCAGGGCCAGAGGGGAAAAACTGTTTTTT. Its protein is CASRARGEKLFF.

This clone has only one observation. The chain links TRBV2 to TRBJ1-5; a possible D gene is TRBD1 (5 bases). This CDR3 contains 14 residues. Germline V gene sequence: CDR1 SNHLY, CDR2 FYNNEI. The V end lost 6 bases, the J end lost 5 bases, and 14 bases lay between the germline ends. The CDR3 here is CASSLGAPDQPQHF. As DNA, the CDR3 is TGTGCCAGCAGCCTTGGGGCTCCGGATCAGCCCCAGCATTTT.

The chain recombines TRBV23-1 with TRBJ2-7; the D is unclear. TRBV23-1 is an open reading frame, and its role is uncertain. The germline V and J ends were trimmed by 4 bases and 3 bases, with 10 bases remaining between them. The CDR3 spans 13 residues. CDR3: CASSPGYLYEQYF. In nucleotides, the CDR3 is TGCGCCAGCAGTCCGGGTTACCTCTACGAGCAGTACTTC.